There are a few counts of the clone carrying this T cell receptor beta chain. Antigen: not known. The CDR3 covers 16 residues. The V gene's germline CDR1 is MNHEY and CDR2 SMNVEV (reference sequence). Trimming left V 2 bases short and J 2 bases short, with 14 bases between. By quantitative 5'-RACE with molecular barcodes, the TCR beta libraries were made. One entry per CDR3 protein results from TCRdb running MiXCR on the 5' RACE reads. The sample gives about 130,000 distinct CDR3 sequences, 17% of which show up once; approximately 30% is in the top ten. The data belong to a study of CD8 T cells in ankylosing spondylitis. Overall study results and limits: A TCR beta motif of 8 or 9 highly homologous variants appeared characteristic of ankylosing spondylitis blood. As reported, disease-linked clones showed significant enrichment in matched ankylosing spondylitis synovial fluid.

The chain has TRBV27 and TRBJ2-3, with D maybe TRBD2 (6 bases). The sequence came from a male donor with ankylosing spondylitis. The sequenced material came from blood, either unsorted or a sorted T cell fraction (not recorded which). As DNA, the CDR3 is TGTGCCAGCAGTTTAGATAGCGGACTATTCACAGATACGCAGTATTTT. It specifies CASSLDSGLFTDTQYF.